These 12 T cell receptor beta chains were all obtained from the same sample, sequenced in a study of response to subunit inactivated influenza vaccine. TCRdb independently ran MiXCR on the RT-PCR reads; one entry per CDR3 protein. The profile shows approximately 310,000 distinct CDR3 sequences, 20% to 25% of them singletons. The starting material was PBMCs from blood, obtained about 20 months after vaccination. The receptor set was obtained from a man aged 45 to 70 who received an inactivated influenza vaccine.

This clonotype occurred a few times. In DNA form, the CDR3 reads TGTGCCAGCAGTTTGTTACAGAACCATGAAAAACTGTTTTTT. Encoded protein: CASSLLQNHEKLFF. J is TRBJ1-4 and V is TRBV28; D is unclear. Deletions cut 3 bases from V and 6 bases from J, with 11 bases between. This CDR3 is 14 amino acids long. Germline CDR1 and CDR2: MDHEN and SYDVKM.

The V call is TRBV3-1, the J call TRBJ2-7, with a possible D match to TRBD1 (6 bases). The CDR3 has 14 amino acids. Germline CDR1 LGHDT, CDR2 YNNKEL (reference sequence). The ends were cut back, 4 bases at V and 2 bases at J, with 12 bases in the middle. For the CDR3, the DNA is TGTGCCAGCAGCCGACGGGACACAACCTACGAGCAGTACTTC. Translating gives CASSRRDTTYEQYF.

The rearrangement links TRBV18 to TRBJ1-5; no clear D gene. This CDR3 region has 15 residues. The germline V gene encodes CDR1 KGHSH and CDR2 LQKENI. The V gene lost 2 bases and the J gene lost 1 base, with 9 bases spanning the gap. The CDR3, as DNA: TGTGCCAGCTCACCAGGGGTCGACAGCAATCAGCCCCAGCATTTT. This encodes CASSPGVDSNQPQHF.

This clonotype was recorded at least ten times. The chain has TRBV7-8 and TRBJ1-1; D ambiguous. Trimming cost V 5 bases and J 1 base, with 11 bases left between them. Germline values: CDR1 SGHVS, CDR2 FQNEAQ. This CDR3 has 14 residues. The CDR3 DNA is TGTGCCAGCAGCAAAGGCCCGGGGAACACTGAAGCTTTCTTT. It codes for CASSKGPGNTEAFF.

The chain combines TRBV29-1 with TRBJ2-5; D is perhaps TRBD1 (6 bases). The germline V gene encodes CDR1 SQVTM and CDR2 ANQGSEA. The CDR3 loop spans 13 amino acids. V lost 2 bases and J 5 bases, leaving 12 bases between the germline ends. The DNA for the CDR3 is TGCAGCGTTGAAAGAGACAGGCGGGAGACCCAGTACTTC. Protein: CSVERDRRETQYF.

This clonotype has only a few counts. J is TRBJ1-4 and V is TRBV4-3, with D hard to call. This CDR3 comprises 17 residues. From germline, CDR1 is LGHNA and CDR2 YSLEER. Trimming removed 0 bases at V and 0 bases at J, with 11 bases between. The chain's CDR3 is CASSQDPRIATNEKLFF. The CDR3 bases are TGCGCCAGCAGCCAAGATCCACGGATTGCAACTAATGAAAAACTGTTTTTT.

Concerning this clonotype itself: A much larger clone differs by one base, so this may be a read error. CDR3 protein: CASSLESWPAEALF. The DNA of the CDR3 is TGTGCCAGCAGCTTGGAGTCGTGGCCAGCTGAAGCTTTATTT. V gene TRBV5-6 combines with J gene TRBJ1-1; D not certain. Germline V lookup: CDR1 SGHDT, CDR2 YYEEEE. There are 14 residues in the CDR3.

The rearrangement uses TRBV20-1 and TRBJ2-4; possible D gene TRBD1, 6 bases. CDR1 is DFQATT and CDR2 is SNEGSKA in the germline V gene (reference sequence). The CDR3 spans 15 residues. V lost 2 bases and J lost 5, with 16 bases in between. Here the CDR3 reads CSARSGVRIENIQYF. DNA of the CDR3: TGCAGTGCTAGATCAGGGGTTAGGATCGAAAACATTCAGTACTTC.

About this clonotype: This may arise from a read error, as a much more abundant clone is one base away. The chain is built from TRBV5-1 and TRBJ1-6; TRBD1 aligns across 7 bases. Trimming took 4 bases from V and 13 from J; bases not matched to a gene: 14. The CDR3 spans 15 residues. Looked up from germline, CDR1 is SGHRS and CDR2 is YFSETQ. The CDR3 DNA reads TGCGCCAGCAGCCCCCGGGGCAGGGGGTATTGGCCCCTCCACTTT. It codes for CASSPRGRGYWPLHF.

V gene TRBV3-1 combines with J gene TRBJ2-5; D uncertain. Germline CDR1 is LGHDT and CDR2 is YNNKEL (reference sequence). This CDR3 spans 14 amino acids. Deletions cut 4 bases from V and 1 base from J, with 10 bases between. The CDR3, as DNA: TGTGCCAGCAGCCCAAACTTGGGCCAAGAGACCCAGTACTTC. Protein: CASSPNLGQETQYF.

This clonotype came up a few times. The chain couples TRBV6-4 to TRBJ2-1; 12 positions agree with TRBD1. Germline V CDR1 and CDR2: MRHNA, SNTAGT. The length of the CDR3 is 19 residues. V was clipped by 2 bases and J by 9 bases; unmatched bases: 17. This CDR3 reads CASSDGTGGVIVRIGEQFF. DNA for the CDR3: TGTGCCAGCAGTGACGGGACAGGGGGCGTTATTGTCCGGATCGGTGAGCAGTTCTTC.

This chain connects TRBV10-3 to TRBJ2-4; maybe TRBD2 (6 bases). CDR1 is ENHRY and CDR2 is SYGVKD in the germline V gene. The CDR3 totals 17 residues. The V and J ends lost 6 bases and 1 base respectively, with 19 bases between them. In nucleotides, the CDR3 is TGTGCCATCAGGGAGGTTACGGGGGATGTGGCCAAAAACATTCAGTACTTC. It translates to CAIREVTGDVAKNIQYF.